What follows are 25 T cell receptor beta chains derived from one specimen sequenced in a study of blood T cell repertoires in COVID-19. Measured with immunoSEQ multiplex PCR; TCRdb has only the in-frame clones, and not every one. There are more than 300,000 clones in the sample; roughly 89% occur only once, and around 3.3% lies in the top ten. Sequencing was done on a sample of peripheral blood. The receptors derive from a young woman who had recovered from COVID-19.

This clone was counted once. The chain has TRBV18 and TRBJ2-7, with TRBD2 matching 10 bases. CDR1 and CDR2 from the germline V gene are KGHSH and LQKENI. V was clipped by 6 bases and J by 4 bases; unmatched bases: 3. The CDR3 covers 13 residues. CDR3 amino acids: CASSVAGGYEQYV. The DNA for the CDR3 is TGTGCCAGCTCCGTAGCGGGGGGTTACGAGCAGTACGTC.

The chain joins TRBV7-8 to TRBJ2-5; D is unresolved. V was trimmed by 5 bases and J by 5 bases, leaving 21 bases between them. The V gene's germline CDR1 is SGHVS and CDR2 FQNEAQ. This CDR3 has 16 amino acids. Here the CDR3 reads CASSINAGHDWETQYF. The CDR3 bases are TGTGCCAGCAGCATCAATGCCGGCCACGACTGGGAGACCCAGTACTTC.

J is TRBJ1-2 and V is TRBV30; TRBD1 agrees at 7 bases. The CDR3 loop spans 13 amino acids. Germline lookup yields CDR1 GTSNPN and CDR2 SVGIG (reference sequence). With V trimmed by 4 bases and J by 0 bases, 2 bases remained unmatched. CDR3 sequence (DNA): TGTGCCTGGAAGGGGGCGCCTAACTATGGCTACACCTTC. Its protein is CAWKGAPNYGYTF.

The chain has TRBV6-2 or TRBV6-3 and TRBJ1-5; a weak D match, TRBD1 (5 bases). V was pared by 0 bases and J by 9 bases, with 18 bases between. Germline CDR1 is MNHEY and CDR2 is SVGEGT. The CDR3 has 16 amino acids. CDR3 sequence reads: CASSYSIRVDQGPQHF. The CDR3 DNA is TGTGCCAGCAGTTACTCGATCAGGGTTGATCAGGGGCCCCAGCATTTT.

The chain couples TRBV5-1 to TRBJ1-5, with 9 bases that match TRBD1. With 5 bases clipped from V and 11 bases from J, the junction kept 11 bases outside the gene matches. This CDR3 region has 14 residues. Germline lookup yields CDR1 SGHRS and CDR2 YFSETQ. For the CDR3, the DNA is TGCGCCAGCAGTTCCGGGACAGGGATGGCGACCCAGCATTTT. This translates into CASSSGTGMATQHF.

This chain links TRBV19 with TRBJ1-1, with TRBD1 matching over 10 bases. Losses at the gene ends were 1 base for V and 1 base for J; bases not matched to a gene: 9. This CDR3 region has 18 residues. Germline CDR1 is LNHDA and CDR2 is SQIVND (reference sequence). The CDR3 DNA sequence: TGTGCCAGTAGTATAGTGTGGGGGACAGGGGAGGGGAACACTGAAGCTTTCTTT. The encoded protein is CASSIVWGTGEGNTEAFF.

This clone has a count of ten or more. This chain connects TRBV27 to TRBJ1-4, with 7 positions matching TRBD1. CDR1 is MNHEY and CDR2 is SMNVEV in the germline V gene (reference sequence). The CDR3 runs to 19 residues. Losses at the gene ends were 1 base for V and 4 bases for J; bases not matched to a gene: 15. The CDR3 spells CASSLWRPKRTGRNEKLFF. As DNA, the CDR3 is TGTGCCAGCAGTTTATGGAGGCCTAAAAGGACAGGCCGTAATGAAAAACTGTTTTTT.

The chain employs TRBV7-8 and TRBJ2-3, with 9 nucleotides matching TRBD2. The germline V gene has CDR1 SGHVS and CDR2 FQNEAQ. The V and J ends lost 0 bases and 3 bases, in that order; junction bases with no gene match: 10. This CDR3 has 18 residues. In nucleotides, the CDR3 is TGTGCCAGCAGCTTAGCGGGAGGCGGGAGGGCTAGGACAGATACGCAGTATTTT. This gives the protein CASSLAGGGRARTDTQYF. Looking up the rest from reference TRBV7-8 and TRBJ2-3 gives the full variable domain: GAGVSQSPRYKVAKRGQDVALRCDPISGHVSLFWYQQALGQGPEFLTYFQNEAQLDKSGLPSDRFFAERPEGSVSTLKIQRTQQEDSAVYLCASSLAGGGRARTDTQYFGPGTRLTVL.

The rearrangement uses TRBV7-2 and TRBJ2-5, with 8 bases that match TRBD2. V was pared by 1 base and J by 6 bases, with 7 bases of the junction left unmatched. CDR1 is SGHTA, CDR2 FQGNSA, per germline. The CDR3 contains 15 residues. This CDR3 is CASSLVSAGGKTQYF. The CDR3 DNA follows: TGTGCCAGCAGCTTAGTATCCGCGGGGGGTAAGACCCAGTACTTC.

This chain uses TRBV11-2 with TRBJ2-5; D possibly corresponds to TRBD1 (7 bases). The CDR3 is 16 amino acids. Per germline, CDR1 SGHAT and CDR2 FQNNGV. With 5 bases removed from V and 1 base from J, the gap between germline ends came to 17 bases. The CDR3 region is CASSAPLQGGQETQYF. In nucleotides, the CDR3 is TGTGCCAGCAGCGCCCCGCTGCAGGGGGGCCAAGAGACCCAGTACTTC. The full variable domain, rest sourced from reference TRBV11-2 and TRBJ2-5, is EAGVAQSPRYKIIEKRQSVAFWCNPISGHATLYWYQQILGQGPKLLIQFQNNGVVDDSQLPKDRFSAERLKGVDSTLKIQPAKLEDSAVYLCASSAPLQGGQETQYFGPGTRLLVL.

The CDR3 DNA sequence: TGTGCCAGCAGTTTAGGAGGACAGGGGAGGTATGGCTACACCTTC. Its translation: CASSLGGQGRYGYTF. The J gene is TRBJ1-2, the V gene TRBV27; 9 bases line up with TRBD1. The CDR3 contains 15 residues. V dropped 2 bases and J dropped 5; count of bases not matched to a gene: 6. Germline V CDR1 and CDR2: MNHEY, SMNVEV (reference sequence).

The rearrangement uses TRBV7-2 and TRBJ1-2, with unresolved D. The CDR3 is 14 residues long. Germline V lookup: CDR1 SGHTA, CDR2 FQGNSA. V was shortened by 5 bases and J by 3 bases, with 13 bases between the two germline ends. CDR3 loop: CASSKEAGDYGYTF. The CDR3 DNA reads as TGTGCCAGCAGCAAGGAGGCAGGCGACTATGGCTACACCTTC.

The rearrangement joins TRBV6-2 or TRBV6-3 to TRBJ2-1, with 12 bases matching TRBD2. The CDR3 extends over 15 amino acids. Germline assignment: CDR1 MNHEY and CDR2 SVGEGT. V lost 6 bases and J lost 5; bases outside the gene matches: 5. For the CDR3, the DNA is TGTGCCAGCAGCTATCTAGCGGGAGGGCACAATGAGCAGTTCTTC. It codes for CASSYLAGGHNEQFF.

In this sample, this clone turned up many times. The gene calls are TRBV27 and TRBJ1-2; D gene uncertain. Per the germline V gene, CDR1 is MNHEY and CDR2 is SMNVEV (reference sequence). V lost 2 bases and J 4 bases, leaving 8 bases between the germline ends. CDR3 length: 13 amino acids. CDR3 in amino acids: CASSLIRGYGYTF. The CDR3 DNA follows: TGTGCCAGCAGTTTAATCCGCGGCTATGGCTACACCTTC.

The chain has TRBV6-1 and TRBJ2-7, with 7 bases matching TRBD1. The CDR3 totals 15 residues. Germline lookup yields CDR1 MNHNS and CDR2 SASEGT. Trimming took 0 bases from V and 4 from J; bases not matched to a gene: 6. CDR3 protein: CASSEAPSRGYEQYV. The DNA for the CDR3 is TGTGCCAGCAGTGAAGCTCCCTCCAGGGGGTACGAGCAGTACGTC.

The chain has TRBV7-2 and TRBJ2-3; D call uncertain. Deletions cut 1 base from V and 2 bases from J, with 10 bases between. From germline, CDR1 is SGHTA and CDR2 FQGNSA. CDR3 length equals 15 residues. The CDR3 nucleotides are TGTGCCAGCAGCTTAGATCTCGGAGACACAGATACGCAGTATTTT. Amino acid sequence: CASSLDLGDTDTQYF.

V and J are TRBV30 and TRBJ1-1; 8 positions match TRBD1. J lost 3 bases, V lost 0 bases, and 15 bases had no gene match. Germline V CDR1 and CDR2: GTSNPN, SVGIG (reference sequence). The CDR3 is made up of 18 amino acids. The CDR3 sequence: CAWSVSFLTGQVDTEAFF. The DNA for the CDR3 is TGTGCCTGGAGTGTGAGCTTCTTAACGGGACAGGTAGACACTGAAGCTTTCTTT.

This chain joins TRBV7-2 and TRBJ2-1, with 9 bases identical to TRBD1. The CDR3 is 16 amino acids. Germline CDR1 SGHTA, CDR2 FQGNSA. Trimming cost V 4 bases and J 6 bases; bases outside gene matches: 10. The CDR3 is CASSYRAGQGPNEQFF. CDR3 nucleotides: TGTGCCAGCAGCTATCGAGCGGGACAGGGTCCCAATGAGCAGTTCTTC.

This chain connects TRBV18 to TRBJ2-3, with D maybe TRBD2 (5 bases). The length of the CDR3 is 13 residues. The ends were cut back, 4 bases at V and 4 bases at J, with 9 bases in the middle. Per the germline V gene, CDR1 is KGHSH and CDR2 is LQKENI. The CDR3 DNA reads TGTGCCAGCTCACTCCCCGGGGCAGATACGCAGTATTTT. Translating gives CASSLPGADTQYF.

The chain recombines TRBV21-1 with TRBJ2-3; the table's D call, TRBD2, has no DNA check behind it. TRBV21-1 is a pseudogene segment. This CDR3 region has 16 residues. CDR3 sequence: CASSIIAGGPSDTQYF. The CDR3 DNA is TGTGCCAGCAGCATTATAGCGGGAGGGCCTTCAGATACGCAGTATTTT.

CDR3 in amino acids: CAISESGGEQYV. The CDR3 nucleotides read TGTGCCATCAGTGAATCGGGAGGGGAGCAGTACGTC. The chain couples TRBV10-3 to TRBJ2-7; 8 bases are shared with TRBD2. Germline V lookup: CDR1 ENHRY, CDR2 SYGVKD. The CDR3 has 12 amino acids. V gave up 3 bases and J gave up 7 bases; unmatched junction bases: 2.

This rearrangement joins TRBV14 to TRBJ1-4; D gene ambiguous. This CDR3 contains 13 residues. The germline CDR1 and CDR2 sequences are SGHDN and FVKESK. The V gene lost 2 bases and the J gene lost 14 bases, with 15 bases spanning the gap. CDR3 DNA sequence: TGTGCCAGCAGCCAACAGACCGGGGATAGGCTGTTTTTT. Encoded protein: CASSQQTGDRLFF.

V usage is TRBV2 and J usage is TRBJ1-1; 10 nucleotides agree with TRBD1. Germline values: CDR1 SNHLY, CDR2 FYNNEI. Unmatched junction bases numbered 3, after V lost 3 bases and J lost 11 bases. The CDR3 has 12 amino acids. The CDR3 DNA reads TGTGCCAGCAGTGATGTGGGACAGGGGGCTTTCTTT. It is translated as CASSDVGQGAFF.

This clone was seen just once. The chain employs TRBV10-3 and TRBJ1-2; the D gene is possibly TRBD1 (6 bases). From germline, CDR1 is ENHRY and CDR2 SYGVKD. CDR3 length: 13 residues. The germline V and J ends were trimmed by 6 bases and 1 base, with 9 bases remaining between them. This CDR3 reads CAIRRTDNYGYTF. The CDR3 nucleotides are TGTGCCATCAGGAGGACAGATAACTATGGCTACACCTTC.

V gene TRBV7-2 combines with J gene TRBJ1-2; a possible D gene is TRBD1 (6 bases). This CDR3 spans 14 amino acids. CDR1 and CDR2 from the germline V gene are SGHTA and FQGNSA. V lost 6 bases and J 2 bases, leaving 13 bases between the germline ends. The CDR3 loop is CASRRDRRNYGYTF. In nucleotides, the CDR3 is TGTGCCAGCAGACGAGACAGGAGAAACTATGGCTACACCTTC.